The present entry profiles one T cell receptor (beta chain) with its context. Its antigen is not identified. The sample comes from a study of T cell repertoires in cytomegalovirus infection. Study-level background: Recently identified HLA-C-restricted CMV epitopes and well-studied HLA-B-restricted CMV epitopes were used by the study. In public TCR beta signatures, there were indications of both CMV infection and matching HLA type. Notes on the study in general: Cumulative frequency of public TCR beta families picked out carriers of CMV plus the relevant HLA. Ex vivo responses were dominated by HLA-C-restricted CMV-specific TCR beta clonotypes.

MiXCR, applied by TCRdb to the reads, yields one record per CDR3 protein. The sample carries 340,000 or so distinct CDR3 sequences, about 25% recorded once. V shed 5 bases, J shed 1 base, and the junction held 4 bases outside the gene matches. The CDR3 spans 15 residues. The sequencing here drew on cultured PBMCs, taken from culture after CMV antigen stimulation. This TCR derives from a human donor in good health (CMV status not recorded). Some clones in this sample may be carry-over from other donors' samples. The chain links TRBV12-3 or TRBV12-4 to TRBJ2-7; 11 bases fit TRBD2. DNA of the CDR3: TGTGCCAGCAGTCCACTAGCGGGAGTATCCTACGAGCAGTACTTC. It specifies CASSPLAGVSYEQYF.